This T cell receptor (beta chain) was recorded in a study of T cell changes during pregnancy in multiple sclerosis. Only in-frame clones appear in the TCRdb table, and some are missing; sequencing was by immunoSEQ multiplex PCR. The data contain 80,000 to 100,000 clones, about nine tenths of them singletons. The CDR3 consists of 16 residues. CDR1 and CDR2 from the germline V gene are LNHDA and SQIVND (reference sequence). V shed 5 bases, J shed 5 bases, and the junction held 7 bases outside the gene matches. The rearrangement joins TRBV19 to TRBJ2-1; 12 bases line up with TRBD2. The starting material was peripheral blood, obtained in the second trimester of pregnancy. The TCR sequence derives from a female donor in good health, enrolled as a control in a pregnancy study. CDR3 coding DNA: TGTGCCAGTAGTGCCTCGGGACTAGCGGGCCACAATGAGCAGTTCTTC. This sequence encodes CASSASGLAGHNEQFF.